One and the same sample provided the 27 T cell receptor beta chains below, sequenced in a study of control samples from healthy donors and cancer patients. Generated by immunoSEQ multiplex PCR, the TCRdb table keeps only in-frame clones and is missing some. The sample has some 150,000 clones; roughly 95% are singletons. The source material was blood. These receptors all stem from a woman in her 30s in good health.

The table lists this clone with a few counts. V gene TRBV5-1 combines with J gene TRBJ2-1; 13 bases align to TRBD2. V gave up 2 bases and J gave up 7 bases; unmatched junction bases: 3. CDR3 length equals 15 residues. Per the germline V gene, CDR1 is SGHRS and CDR2 is YFSETQ. The CDR3 region has the DNA TGCGCCAGCAGCTTACTAGCGGGAGGGAGTAATGAGCAGTTCTTC. The encoded protein is CASSLLAGGSNEQFF.

The genes are TRBV9 and TRBJ1-2; D is perhaps TRBD1 (5 bases). Germline CDR1 is SGDLS and CDR2 is YYNGEE. The ends were cut back, 0 bases at V and 8 bases at J, with 20 bases in the middle. The CDR3 extends over 16 amino acids. The CDR3 loop reads CASSVGGDGRLGGYTF. DNA of the CDR3: TGTGCCAGCAGCGTAGGAGGGGACGGTCGCTTGGGAGGCTACACCTTC.

V is TRBV7-8 and J is TRBJ2-7; perhaps D is TRBD1 or TRBD2 (5 bases each). V dropped 5 bases and J dropped 4 bases, with 12 bases sitting between them. The CDR3 sequence is 13 residues long. CDR1 and CDR2 (germline): SGHVS, FQNEAQ. The CDR3 DNA sequence: TGTGCCAGCAGCGCTGGGGGTCGGTACGAGCAGTACTTC. It specifies CASSAGGRYEQYF.

This rearrangement joins TRBV9 to TRBJ1-6; D is possibly TRBD1 (6 bases). V gave up 4 bases and J gave up 6 bases, with 23 bases separating them. Germline CDR1 SGDLS, CDR2 YYNGEE. The CDR3 loop spans 18 amino acids. The CDR3 protein is CASSPNLRMDSFNSPLHF. CDR3 bases: TGTGCCAGCAGCCCCAACCTTAGGATGGACAGTTTTAATTCACCCCTCCACTTT.

The rearrangement uses TRBV6-2 or TRBV6-3 and TRBJ1-5; no clear D gene. V was shortened by 4 bases and J by 1 base, with 11 bases between the two germline ends. The CDR3 length is 15 residues. Per germline, CDR1 MNHEY and CDR2 SVGEGT. CDR3 protein: CASSWVHGSNQPQHF. The CDR3 DNA sequence: TGTGCCAGCAGTTGGGTACATGGGAGCAATCAGCCCCAGCATTTT.

The chain carries TRBV20-1 and TRBJ1-1, with 7 bases aligning to TRBD1. Germline V lookup: CDR1 DFQATT, CDR2 SNEGSKA (reference sequence). CDR3 length: 11 residues. The J segment lost 5 bases and the V segment lost 5 bases, leaving 2 bases of the junction unmatched. Here the CDR3 DNA reads TGCAGTGCTGGGACAGATACTGAAGCTTTCTTT. Amino acids: CSAGTDTEAFF.

This chain joins TRBV10-1 and TRBJ2-3; D uncertain. With 6 bases removed from V and 4 bases from J, the gap between germline ends came to 8 bases. This CDR3 contains 12 residues. Germline CDR1 WNHNN, CDR2 SYGVQD (reference sequence). In DNA, the CDR3 is TGCGCCAGCAGAGCGAGCGCAGATACGCAGTATTTT. It specifies CASRASADTQYF.

The chain has TRBV5-4 and TRBJ2-5; no clear D gene. From germline, CDR1 is SGHNT and CDR2 YYREEE (reference sequence). V lost 2 bases and J lost 5, with 13 bases in between. This CDR3 is 14 amino acids long. The CDR3 bases are TGTGCCAGCAGCTTCTTTCAGATGAGTGAGACCCAGTACTTC. Its translation: CASSFFQMSETQYF. The entire variable domain, with the rest obtained from reference TRBV5-4 and TRBJ2-5, is as follows: ETGVTQSPTHLIKTRGQQVTLRCSSQSGHNTVSWYQQALGQGPQFIFQYYREEENGRGNFPPRFSGLQFPNYSSELNVNALELDDSALYLCASSFFQMSETQYFGPGTRLLVL.

V and J are TRBV29-1 and TRBJ1-3; D uncertain. Germline loops: CDR1 SQVTM, CDR2 ANQGSEA. This CDR3 is 13 amino acids long. V was cut by 5 bases and J by 0 bases, with 8 bases left in between. The CDR3 nucleotides read TGCAGCGTTAGCCAGAGCTCTGGAAACACCATATATTTT. Amino acids: CSVSQSSGNTIYF. The whole variable domain, remainder taken from reference TRBV29-1 and TRBJ1-3, is SAVISQKPSRDICQRGTSLTIQCQVDSQVTMMFWYRQQPGQSLTLIATANQGSEATYESGFVIDKFPISRPNLTFSTLTVSNMSPEDSSIYLCSVSQSSGNTIYFGEGSWLTVV.

The rearrangement uses TRBV20-1 and TRBJ2-1; a possible D gene is TRBD2 (6 bases). Trimming stripped 3 bases from V and 13 bases from J, with 13 bases between. Per germline, CDR1 DFQATT and CDR2 SNEGSKA (reference sequence). CDR3 size: 11 residues. CDR3 residues: CSASGLASQFF. CDR3 nucleotide sequence: TGCAGTGCTAGTGGGCTAGCGAGTCAGTTCTTC.

This clone was detected ten times or more. The chain joins TRBV21-1 to TRBJ1-1; TRBD1 was called by the table and not checked on the DNA. TRBV21-1 is reported as a pseudogene. The CDR3 consists of 14 residues. The CDR3 protein is CASSKPGLNTEAFF. DNA for the CDR3: TGTGCCAGCAGCAAGCCAGGGTTGAACACTGAAGCTTTCTTT.

The chain links TRBV5-1 to TRBJ1-3; possibly TRBD1 for D (6 bases). Germline V gene sequence: CDR1 SGHRS, CDR2 YFSETQ. The CDR3 has 16 amino acids. Trimming left V 3 bases short and J 4 bases short, with 17 bases between. CDR3 residues: CASSSYGGSAGNTIYF. The CDR3 nucleotides are TGCGCCAGCAGCTCCTATGGGGGCTCGGCAGGAAACACCATATATTTT.

The chain is built from TRBV6-5 and TRBJ1-6; 9 bases fit TRBD1. The trim removed 10 bases at V and 8 bases at J, leaving 6 bases unmatched. Germline values: CDR1 MNHEY, CDR2 SVGAGI. The CDR3 contains 13 residues. CDR3 sequence reads: CATQRQGDSPLHF. CDR3 DNA: TGTGCCACCCAGCGACAGGGGGATTCACCCCTCCACTTT.

The chain has TRBV27 and TRBJ1-1, with 11 bases aligning to TRBD1. CDR1 is MNHEY, CDR2 SMNVEV, per germline (reference sequence). V trimming: 5 bases; J trimming: 6 bases; junction bases outside the gene matches: 8. The CDR3 spans 15 residues. The CDR3 loop reads CASSSWTGGSAEAFF. CDR3 nucleotide sequence: TGTGCCAGCAGTAGCTGGACAGGGGGCTCGGCTGAAGCTTTCTTT.

This chain connects TRBV24-1 to TRBJ2-2; D is possibly TRBD2 (5 bases). The V end was cut by 9 bases, the J end by 0 bases, with 10 bases between. CDR1 and CDR2 from the germline V gene are KGHDR and SFDVKD. The CDR3 contains 14 residues. This chain's CDR3 is CATGRAPNTGELFF. CDR3 coding DNA: TGTGCCACCGGGCGGGCCCCGAACACCGGGGAGCTGTTTTTT.

DNA of the CDR3: TGTGCCAGCGGGGTTGGTTTCTACGAGCAGTACTTC. Protein: CASGVGFYEQYF. The rearrangement links TRBV12-3 or TRBV12-4 to TRBJ2-7, with D hard to call. V was cut by 8 bases and J by 3 bases, with 11 bases left in between. The length of the CDR3 is 12 residues.

The J gene is TRBJ1-5, the V gene TRBV5-1; D unclear. The CDR3 loop spans 15 amino acids. Trimming stripped 0 bases from V and 4 bases from J, with 11 bases between. Germline V CDR1 and CDR2: SGHRS, YFSETQ. DNA of the CDR3: TGCGCCAGCAGCTTGGTGGCCGGTGGGAATCAGCCCCAGCATTTT. Residues: CASSLVAGGNQPQHF.

The table lists this clone with a count of one. The gene calls are TRBV6-5 and TRBJ2-7; 9 bases fit TRBD1. The CDR3 has 14 residues. From germline, CDR1 is MNHEY and CDR2 SVGAGI. V trimming: 4 bases; J trimming: 2 bases; junction bases outside the gene matches: 3. CDR3 DNA sequence: TGTGCCAGCAGTTTGGACAGGGGACCCTACGAGCAGTACTTC. Translation: CASSLDRGPYEQYF.

The chain combines TRBV11-2 with TRBJ2-7, with a possible D match to TRBD1 (5 bases). V lost 5 bases and J lost 3, with 8 bases in between. Germline V lookup: CDR1 SGHAT, CDR2 FQNNGV. The length of the CDR3 is 12 residues. The CDR3 nucleotides are TGTGCCAGCAGCCCAGGGTTCTACGAGCAGTACTTC. This codes for CASSPGFYEQYF. The full variable domain, with the rest looked up from reference TRBV11-2 and TRBJ2-7, is EAGVAQSPRYKIIEKRQSVAFWCNPISGHATLYWYQQILGQGPKLLIQFQNNGVVDDSQLPKDRFSAERLKGVDSTLKIQPAKLEDSAVYLCASSPGFYEQYFGPGTRLTVT.

This chain joins TRBV11-2 and TRBJ2-1, with TRBD2 as a possible D gene (5 bases). Germline CDR1 is SGHAT and CDR2 is FQNNGV. The CDR3 length is 14 residues. V dropped 7 bases and J dropped 0 bases, with 10 bases sitting between them. The CDR3: CASTRGGSYNEQFF. The CDR3 DNA follows: TGTGCCAGCACACGTGGAGGCTCCTACAATGAGCAGTTCTTC.

This chain connects TRBV5-4 to TRBJ2-5; D not certain. The germline V gene encodes CDR1 SGHNT and CDR2 YYREEE (reference sequence). Between the trimmed V and J ends, which lost 4 bases and 7 bases, there was a span of 8 bases. The CDR3 is 11 amino acids. CDR3 sequence reads: CASSLAMTQYF. CDR3 DNA: TGTGCCAGCAGCCTGGCCATGACCCAGTACTTC.

V gene TRBV6-5 combines with J gene TRBJ2-1; D remains unclear. Germline-derived CDR1 and CDR2 are MNHEY and SVGAGI. The CDR3 contains 11 residues. The V gene lost 11 bases and the J gene lost 5 bases, with 10 bases spanning the gap. In nucleotides, the CDR3 is TGTGCCGTACGCGCAAACAATGAGCAGTTCTTC. It specifies CAVRANNEQFF.

The rearrangement uses TRBV9 and TRBJ2-1; 13 nucleotides match TRBD2. Germline V gives CDR1 SGDLS, CDR2 YYNGEE. This CDR3 has 15 residues. V trimming: 4 bases; J trimming: 10 bases; junction bases outside the gene matches: 8. The CDR3 region has the DNA TGTGCCAGCAGCCTCGGGACTAGCGGGGTCGAGGAGCAGTTCTTC. Its protein is CASSLGTSGVEEQFF. Full variable domain (missing parts from reference TRBV9 and TRBJ2-1): DSGVTQTPKHLITATGQRVTLRCSPRSGDLSVYWYQQSLDQGLQFLIQYYNGEERAKGNILERFSAQQFPDLHSELNLSSLELGDSALYFCASSLGTSGVEEQFFGPGTRLTVL.

The genes are TRBV10-1 and TRBJ2-1; D remains unclear. Trimming took off 2 bases at V and 0 bases at J, with 8 bases between the two ends. CDR3 length: 15 residues. Germline CDR1 is WNHNN and CDR2 is SYGVQD (reference sequence). Written as DNA, the CDR3 is TGCGCCAGCAGTGAGGGGATACTCTCCTACAATGAGCAGTTCTTC. As protein: CASSEGILSYNEQFF.

The chain combines TRBV19 with TRBJ2-7; 7 bases are a match to TRBD1. Germline V lookup: CDR1 LNHDA, CDR2 SQIVND (reference sequence). This CDR3 is 15 amino acids long. The trim removed 3 bases at V and 2 bases at J, leaving 7 bases unmatched. The CDR3 nucleotides are TGTGCCAGTAGTATCGGGACAGCTTACACCTACGAGCAGTACTTC. It specifies CASSIGTAYTYEQYF.

This clone was picked up many times. The chain combines TRBV12-3 or TRBV12-4 with TRBJ1-2; D is undetermined. This CDR3 has 12 residues. The V gene lost 4 bases and the J gene lost 1 base, with 4 bases spanning the gap. The CDR3 DNA reads as TGTGCCAGCAGTTACCTTAACTATGGCTACACCTTC. Encoded protein: CASSYLNYGYTF.

The chain joins TRBV5-8 to TRBJ1-5; D gene uncertain. Trimming shortened V by 0 bases and J by 0 bases, and 7 bases separated the two germline ends. CDR3 length: 15 residues. Germline V gene sequence: CDR1 SGHTS, CDR2 YDEGEE. CDR3 bases: TGTGCCAGCAGCTTGGCCAGGTATAGCAATCAGCCCCAGCATTTT. Translation: CASSLARYSNQPQHF.